The 26 T cell receptor beta chains presented below share a single source sample, sequenced in a study of early T cells in non-severe SARS-CoV-2 infection. TCRdb analysed the 5' RACE reads with MiXCR anew, one entry per CDR3 protein. The sample shows tens of thousands of distinct CDR3 sequences, 11% of them seen only once. Sequenced: whole blood. The origin of the receptors is an adult who was a healthcare worker with PCR-confirmed SARS-CoV-2 infection or an uninfected control (not recorded which).

J is TRBJ2-5 and V is TRBV11-2; the D gene is possibly TRBD2 (6 bases). The V and J ends lost 4 bases and 3 bases respectively, with 21 bases between them. Germline V gene lookup returns CDR1 SGHAT and CDR2 FQNNGV. The CDR3 spans 17 residues. CDR3 bases: TGTGCCAGCAGCTCCCCTTTTTTGGCGGGGAGAGAAGAGACCCAGTACTTC. Protein: CASSSPFLAGREETQYF.

In this sample, this clonotype turned up a few times. V gene TRBV6-5 combines with J gene TRBJ2-3; no firm D call. This CDR3 comprises 14 residues. The germline V gene has CDR1 MNHEY and CDR2 SVGAGI. The V end was cut by 3 bases, the J end by 2 bases, with 9 bases between. CDR3 in amino acids: CASSYGRTTDTQYF. The CDR3 DNA reads as TGTGCCAGCAGTTATGGCAGAACCACAGATACGCAGTATTTT.

The rearrangement links TRBV20-1 to TRBJ2-3; 10 nucleotides match TRBD2. V lost 6 bases, J lost 1 base, and 4 bases stayed unmatched. Germline V gives CDR1 DFQATT, CDR2 SNEGSKA (reference sequence). The CDR3 is made up of 14 amino acids. The CDR3 spells CSAELAGRTDTQYF. The CDR3 DNA is TGCAGTGCGGAACTAGCGGGGCGCACAGATACGCAGTATTTT.

The V and J genes are TRBV9 and TRBJ2-7; 10 positions agree with TRBD1. Germline V CDR1 and CDR2: SGDLS, YYNGEE. This CDR3 contains 14 residues. V was clipped by 3 bases and J by 2 bases; unmatched bases: 2. The chain's CDR3 is CASSAGQGTYEQYF. As DNA, the CDR3 is TGTGCCAGCAGCGCGGGACAGGGGACCTACGAGCAGTACTTC.

This clonotype was counted at least ten times. CDR3 sequence: CASSQSRTDNTGELFF. Written as DNA, the CDR3 is TGCGCCAGCAGTCAATCCCGGACAGACAACACCGGGGAGCTGTTTTTT. The gene calls are TRBV23-1 and TRBJ2-2; the D gene is possibly TRBD1 (6 bases). TRBV23-1 is an ORF, with its function uncertain. V lost 0 bases and J lost 2, with 10 bases in between. This CDR3 has 16 amino acids.

This clonotype was observed at least ten times. The rearrangement links TRBV6-2 or TRBV6-3 to TRBJ1-3, with a tentative D call TRBD1 (5 bases). The CDR3 consists of 14 residues. V was clipped by 7 bases and J by 1 base, with 11 bases between them. The V gene's germline CDR1 is MNHEY and CDR2 SVGEGT. CDR3 DNA: TGTGCCAGCAAGTTAGGGGCGTCTGGAAACACCATATATTTT. Residues: CASKLGASGNTIYF.

This clonotype has ten or more counts. The chain combines TRBV5-1 with TRBJ1-1; 9 nucleotides agree with TRBD1. CDR3 length: 15 residues. The J segment lost 4 bases and the V segment lost 0 bases, leaving 4 bases of the junction unmatched. Germline V lookup: CDR1 SGHRS, CDR2 YFSETQ. The CDR3 is CASSLGTGVRTEAFF. The CDR3, as DNA: TGCGCCAGCAGCTTGGGGACAGGGGTACGCACTGAAGCTTTCTTT.

This clonotype has at least ten counts. This chain uses TRBV10-1 with TRBJ2-5, with no clear D. The CDR3 sequence is 14 residues long. Between the trimmed V and J ends, which lost 4 bases and 1 base, there was a span of 10 bases. The V gene's germline CDR1 is WNHNN and CDR2 SYGVQD (reference sequence). CDR3 residues: CASSGGGGQETQYF. As DNA, the CDR3 is TGCGCCAGCAGTGGAGGTGGTGGCCAAGAGACCCAGTACTTC.

The chain links TRBV7-9 to TRBJ2-2; 7 nucleotides line up with TRBD1. This CDR3 has 15 residues. With 6 bases clipped from V and 4 bases from J, the junction kept 8 bases outside the gene matches. CDR1 is SEHNR and CDR2 is FQNEAQ in the germline V gene (reference sequence). Here the CDR3 DNA reads TGTGCCAGCAGTCCGGGGACAGCCCTCACCGGGGAGCTGTTTTTT. It translates to CASSPGTALTGELFF.

This chain uses TRBV24-1 with TRBJ2-3, with TRBD1 matching 10 bases. The CDR3 is 15 amino acids. J lost 4 bases, V lost 4 bases, and 4 bases had no gene match. CDR1 and CDR2 from the germline V gene are KGHDR and SFDVKD. The CDR3 protein is CATSDTGQGPDTQYF. In DNA, the CDR3 is TGTGCCACCAGTGACACGGGACAGGGGCCAGATACGCAGTATTTT.

As regards this clonotype: Given the absence of the conserved phenylalanine or tryptophan at the CDR3 end, a read error is likely. This sequence joins TRBV2 and TRBJ1-5, with a weak D call TRBD1 (5 bases). Trimming took off 2 bases at V and 7 bases at J, with 12 bases between the two ends. This CDR3 comprises 14 residues. Germline loops: CDR1 SNHLY, CDR2 FYNNEI. The CDR3 sequence: CASSERAGPQPQHS. CDR3 bases: TGTGCCAGCAGTGAACGGGCAGGGCCGCAGCCCCAGCATTCT.

This clonotype was seen ten or more times. The genes are TRBV6-1 and TRBJ2-2; TRBD1 matches at 9 bases. Germline lookup yields CDR1 MNHNS and CDR2 SASEGT. CDR3 length: 15 residues. The trim removed 5 bases at V and 1 base at J, leaving 2 bases unmatched. The CDR3 DNA is TGTGCCAGCAGTCCGGACAGGGGGAACACCGGGGAGCTGTTTTTT. This codes for CASSPDRGNTGELFF.

This clonotype was detected ten times or more. The V and J genes are TRBV12-3 or TRBV12-4 and TRBJ2-5; possibly TRBD2 for D (7 bases). The V gene lost 8 bases and the J gene lost 0 bases, with 10 bases spanning the gap. The CDR3 is 13 residues long. Here the CDR3 DNA reads TGTGCCAGCGGGAGGGGGTACCAAGAGACCCAGTACTTC. It translates to CASGRGYQETQYF.

This clonotype has ten or more counts. The rearrangement links TRBV27 to TRBJ1-1, with D possibly TRBD1 on 6 matching bases. Per the germline V gene, CDR1 is MNHEY and CDR2 is SMNVEV (reference sequence). The CDR3 is 15 amino acids. The V gene lost 5 bases and the J gene lost 0 bases, with 13 bases spanning the gap. Here the CDR3 reads CASSPGGRMNTEAFF. The CDR3 DNA reads as TGTGCCAGCAGTCCCGGGGGGCGCATGAACACTGAAGCTTTCTTT.

This rearrangement joins TRBV9 to TRBJ2-2; the D gene is possibly TRBD1 (5 bases). CDR1 SGDLS and CDR2 YYNGEE come from the germline V gene. V was pared by 4 bases and J by 5 bases, with 9 bases between. The CDR3 length is 13 residues. In nucleotides, the CDR3 is TGTGCCAGCAGCATCCAGGGAACCGGGGAGCTGTTTTTT. Its translation is CASSIQGTGELFF.

Many counts were recorded for this clonotype. V and J are TRBV20-1 and TRBJ2-5; 9 bases are shared with TRBD2. This CDR3 has 15 amino acids. Germline V gives CDR1 DFQATT, CDR2 SNEGSKA (reference sequence). The ends lost 6 bases at V and 3 bases at J; junction bases unmatched: 11. The CDR3 sequence is CSAPPPAGGKETQYF. DNA of the CDR3: TGCAGTGCCCCTCCCCCCGCGGGGGGGAAAGAGACCCAGTACTTC.

In its sample, this clonotype was seen a few times. The chain carries TRBV10-3 and TRBJ1-6, with a tentative D call TRBD1 (6 bases). Trimming took 7 bases from V and 10 from J, leaving 14 bases between them. Looked up from germline, CDR1 is ENHRY and CDR2 is SYGVKD. The CDR3 loop spans 13 amino acids. Here the CDR3 DNA reads TGTGCCATCACGGGGGGCAAGGCATCACCCCTCCACTTT. Encoded protein: CAITGGKASPLHF.

This clonotype occurred a few times. This rearrangement joins TRBV7-6 to TRBJ2-5, with D perhaps being TRBD1 or TRBD2 (5 bases each). Trimming took off 4 bases at V and 5 bases at J, with 17 bases between the two ends. Germline assignment: CDR1 SGHVS and CDR2 FNYEAQ. This CDR3 is built from 15 residues. CDR3 sequence: CASSSGTTEGETQYF. The CDR3 DNA reads as TGTGCCAGCAGCTCCGGGACGACTGAGGGGGAGACCCAGTACTTC.

On this clonotype: A much larger clone is a single base away; this may be a read error. The chain joins TRBV6-5 to TRBJ2-7, with 11 bases aligning to TRBD1. CDR3 length equals 14 residues. Germline-derived CDR1 and CDR2 are MNHEY and SVGAGI. Trimming cost V 6 bases and J 0 bases; bases outside gene matches: 1. The CDR3 coding sequence is TGTGCCAGCAGAGGGACAGGGGGCTCCTACGAGCAGTACTTC. It specifies CASRGTGGSYEQYF.

A few counts support this clonotype. V is TRBV5-4 and J is TRBJ2-3, with D unclear. The CDR3 loop spans 13 amino acids. CDR1 and CDR2 (germline): SGHNT, YYREEE (reference sequence). Between the trimmed V and J ends, which lost 3 bases and 3 bases, there was a span of 8 bases. Here the CDR3 reads CASSSSRTDTQYF. CDR3 coding DNA: TGTGCCAGCAGCTCCTCCAGAACAGATACGCAGTATTTT.

The chain recombines TRBV6-2 or TRBV6-3 with TRBJ2-1, with D uncertain. The CDR3 extends over 16 amino acids. Trimming shortened V by 0 bases and J by 0 bases, and 9 bases separated the two germline ends. Germline lookup yields CDR1 MNHEY and CDR2 SVGEGT. The CDR3 region has the DNA TGTGCCAGCAGTTACTCGATTTCCGACTCCTACAATGAGCAGTTCTTC. Translated: CASSYSISDSYNEQFF.

This clonotype has a count of ten or more. The V and J genes are TRBV20-1 and TRBJ2-7; TRBD1 agrees at 8 bases. Germline assignment: CDR1 DFQATT and CDR2 SNEGSKA (reference sequence). V shed 6 bases and J 2 bases; nucleotides not matched to a gene: 9. The CDR3 totals 14 residues. CDR3 in DNA: TGCAGTGCGACACCGGGACAGGCTACCTACGAGCAGTACTTC. This gives the protein CSATPGQATYEQYF.

This clonotype was found many times. CDR3 loop: CASSSAGGNQPQHF. The CDR3 DNA reads as TGTGCCAGTAGTAGCGCCGGGGGCAATCAGCCCCAGCATTTT. The chain couples TRBV19 to TRBJ1-5; no definite D call. Germline-derived CDR1 and CDR2 are LNHDA and SQIVND (reference sequence). V dropped 4 bases and J dropped 2 bases, with 9 bases sitting between them. The CDR3 runs to 14 residues.

The V and J genes are TRBV6-2 or TRBV6-3 and TRBJ2-7; D not resolved. This CDR3 region has 14 residues. In germline, CDR1 is MNHEY, CDR2 SVGEGT. V lost 2 bases and J 2 bases, leaving 10 bases between the germline ends. The CDR3 sequence: CASSYTLATYEQYF. The CDR3 nucleotides read TGTGCCAGCAGTTACACGTTGGCTACCTACGAGCAGTACTTC.

This clonotype was observed many times. V and J are TRBV7-9 and TRBJ1-6; weak D call: TRBD1 (6 bases). Germline V gene data show CDR1 as SEHNR and CDR2 as FQNEAQ (reference sequence). Trimming stripped 4 bases from V and 6 bases from J, with 13 bases between. The CDR3 contains 15 residues. This CDR3 reads CASSSRQAPNSPLHF. The CDR3 DNA reads TGTGCCAGCAGCTCTCGACAGGCCCCTAATTCACCCCTCCACTTT. Complete variable domain (other parts from reference TRBV7-9 and TRBJ1-6): DTGVSQNPRHKITKRGQNVTFRCDPISEHNRLYWYRQTLGQGPEFLTYFQNEAQLEKSRLLSDRFSAERPKGSFSTLEIQRTEQGDSAMYLCASSSRQAPNSPLHFGNGTRLTVT.

This clonotype was seen just once. The rearrangement links TRBV20-1 to TRBJ2-2, with TRBD1 identical over 7 bases. J gave up 6 bases and V 5 bases, and 12 bases lay outside the gene matches. The CDR3 spans 15 residues. The V gene's germline CDR1 is DFQATT and CDR2 SNEGSKA (reference sequence). The CDR3 is CSAHPTGATSGELFF. The DNA for the CDR3 is TGCAGTGCTCACCCCACAGGGGCCACCTCCGGGGAGCTGTTTTTT.